The next 11 T cell receptor beta chains were all read from a single sample in a study of blood T cells in healthy people across ages. The use of a sample-barcoded 5' primer and a J-beta primer mix characterized a second PCR of about 6 to 11 cycles. One entry per CDR3 protein results from TCRdb running MiXCR on the 5' RACE reads. The table has about 1.1 million distinct CDR3 sequences, 35% to 40% seen once; the top ten hold around 13%. Sequencing input: blood. Receptor source: a man in his late teens or twenties in good health.

This sequence joins TRBV5-1 and TRBJ2-3; TRBD2 agrees at 8 bases. Looked up from germline, CDR1 is SGHRS and CDR2 is YFSETQ. This CDR3 has 16 amino acids. J lost 2 bases, V lost 0 bases, and 5 bases had no gene match. Here the CDR3 reads CASSLGGGLSTDTQYF. CDR3 nucleotides: TGCGCCAGCAGCTTGGGCGGGGGGCTCTCCACAGATACGCAGTATTTT. The variable domain in full, with the rest retrieved from reference TRBV5-1 and TRBJ2-3, is KAGVTQTPRYLIKTRGQQVTLSCSPISGHRSVSWYQQTPGQGLQFLFEYFSETQRNKGNFPGRFSGRQFSNSRSEMNVSTLELGDSALYLCASSLGGGLSTDTQYFGPGTRLTVL.

The chain has TRBV5-6 and TRBJ2-5; D may correspond to TRBD1 or TRBD2 (5 bases each). TRBJ2-7 matches the DNA end more closely, so the J call is doubtful. Germline CDR1 is SGHDT and CDR2 is YYEEEE. This CDR3 spans 13 amino acids. CDR3 amino acids: CASSLGASHEQYF. The CDR3 DNA sequence: TGTGCCAGCAGCCTCGGGGCTTCCCACGAGCAGTACTTC.

J is TRBJ2-3 and V is TRBV20-1; 12 bases match TRBD2. Trimming removed 0 bases from V and 3 bases from J; junction bases left unmatched: 4. The CDR3 sequence is 16 residues long. Looked up from germline, CDR1 is DFQATT and CDR2 is SNEGSKA (reference sequence). CDR3 loop: CSARDFLAGGTDTQYF. For the CDR3, the DNA is TGCAGTGCTAGAGATTTCCTAGCGGGGGGGACAGATACGCAGTATTTT.

This clonotype was recorded a few times. The gene calls are TRBV29-1 and TRBJ1-2, with D uncertain. The germline gives CDR1 SQVTM, CDR2 ANQGSEA. This CDR3 spans 16 amino acids. Between the trimmed V and J ends, which lost 1 base and 7 bases, there was a span of 22 bases. The CDR3 sequence is CSVEAGFVGTVSGYTF. CDR3 sequence (DNA): TGCAGCGTTGAAGCAGGTTTCGTCGGTACAGTTAGTGGCTACACCTTC. The entire variable domain, with the rest obtained from reference TRBV29-1 and TRBJ1-2, is as follows: SAVISQKPSRDICQRGTSLTIQCQVDSQVTMMFWYRQQPGQSLTLIATANQGSEATYESGFVIDKFPISRPNLTFSTLTVSNMSPEDSSIYLCSVEAGFVGTVSGYTFGSGTRLTVV.

J is TRBJ1-1 and V is TRBV12-3 or TRBV12-4; TRBD1 aligns across 7 bases. The CDR3 is made up of 14 amino acids. V gave up 5 bases and J gave up 4 bases; unmatched junction bases: 7. As DNA, the CDR3 is TGTGCCAGCAGTACAGGGGTGGAGTCCACTGAAGCTTTCTTT. It is translated as CASSTGVESTEAFF.

At least ten counts were recorded for this clonotype. The chain is built from TRBV7-2 and TRBJ2-5; D is perhaps TRBD1 (6 bases). V was clipped by 5 bases and J by 11 bases, with 24 bases between them. Germline V gene lookup returns CDR1 SGHTA and CDR2 FQGNSA. The CDR3 is made up of 15 amino acids. CDR3 coding DNA: TGTGCCAGCAGCACCACGGGACAAGCCTACAATGAGCAGTACTTC. Translating it yields CASSTTGQAYNEQYF.

This clonotype occurred many times. This chain links TRBV20-1 with TRBJ2-1; no reliable D call. In germline, CDR1 is DFQATT, CDR2 SNEGSKA (reference sequence). This CDR3 is 12 amino acids long. V was cut by 6 bases and J by 0 bases, with 6 bases left in between. CDR3 residues: CSARPSYNEQFF. CDR3 nucleotide sequence: TGCAGTGCGAGACCCTCCTACAATGAGCAGTTCTTC.

This clonotype was counted at least ten times. V usage is TRBV4-3 and J usage is TRBJ2-3; D remains ambiguous. V was trimmed by 0 bases and J by 4 bases, leaving 2 bases between them. CDR3 size: 12 residues. Germline V gives CDR1 LGHNA, CDR2 YSLEER. DNA of the CDR3: TGCGCCAGCAGCCAAGAGGCAGATACGCAGTATTTT. It specifies CASSQEADTQYF.

The chain recombines TRBV15 with TRBJ2-2; TRBD1 matches at 8 bases. This CDR3 region has 14 residues. V shed 4 bases, J shed 9 bases, and the junction held 7 bases outside the gene matches. Germline V gene data show CDR1 as LNHNV and CDR2 as YYDKDF (reference sequence). The chain's CDR3 is CATSTLTGGWELFF. CDR3 nucleotide sequence: TGTGCCACCAGCACCCTAACAGGGGGGTGGGAGCTGTTTTTT.

This clonotype was detected only a few times. The chain employs TRBV9 and TRBJ1-2; no reliable D call. This CDR3 is built from 12 residues. Germline assignment: CDR1 SGDLS and CDR2 YYNGEE. V was shortened by 3 bases and J by 10 bases, with 13 bases between the two germline ends. This CDR3 is CASSAIGRNYTF. DNA of the CDR3: TGTGCCAGCAGCGCCATAGGGCGGAACTACACCTTC.

J is TRBJ1-1 and V is TRBV5-1, with a weak D call TRBD1 (5 bases). The V gene's germline CDR1 is SGHRS and CDR2 YFSETQ. The CDR3 is 14 amino acids. Trimming took 0 bases from V and 7 from J, leaving 13 bases between them. The CDR3 here is CASSLVGERGEAFF. CDR3 coding DNA: TGCGCCAGCAGCTTGGTTGGGGAGAGGGGTGAAGCTTTCTTT.